Below, 29 T cell receptor beta chains from the same sample are listed, as sequenced in a study of T-cell reconstitution after alpha-beta-depleted transplantation in children. The TCRbeta library was prepared with unique molecular identifiers. TCRdb reanalysed the PCR reads using MiXCR and keeps one entry per CDR3 protein. The table has 450,000 to 550,000 distinct CDR3 sequences, approximately 10% seen once. Sequences were derived from PBMCs, mostly from graft donor cells, sampled 180 days after TCRalphabeta/CD19-depleted stem cell transplant. The receptors come from a female patient aged 2-15 years who had a stem cell transplant for aplastic anemia, so the T cells may come from the graft donor.

The chain employs TRBV5-1 and TRBJ1-2; the match to TRBD1 covers 7 bases. Looked up from germline, CDR1 is SGHRS and CDR2 is YFSETQ. V was clipped by 5 bases and J by 11 bases; unmatched bases: 21. The CDR3 extends over 16 amino acids. DNA for the CDR3: TGCGCCAGCAGAAGTGGGGATTACGGGACAGCTATGGGGTACACCTTC. It encodes CASRSGDYGTAMGYTF.

The rearrangement uses TRBV27 and TRBJ2-5; 9 bases fit TRBD2. Trimming removed 6 bases from V and 2 bases from J; junction bases left unmatched: 7. In germline, CDR1 is MNHEY, CDR2 SMNVEV (reference sequence). This CDR3 is 15 amino acids long. CDR3 bases: TGTGCCAGCAGGGCGAGCGGGGGGCTTCAAGAGACCCAGTACTTC. Amino acids: CASRASGGLQETQYF.

This rearrangement joins TRBV6-6 to TRBJ1-2; D may be TRBD1 (6 bases). Between the trimmed V and J ends, which lost 8 bases and 2 bases, there was a span of 9 bases. The CDR3 runs 12 residues. Germline V gene data show CDR1 as MNHNY and CDR2 as SVGAGI (reference sequence). The CDR3 here is CASGDINYGYTF. The CDR3 region has the DNA TGTGCCAGCGGGGACATCAACTATGGCTACACCTTC.

In this sample, this clonotype turned up a few times. V usage is TRBV7-3 and J usage is TRBJ1-6; no reliable D call. Per the germline V gene, CDR1 is SGHTA and CDR2 is FQGTGA. Trimming removed 5 bases from V and 2 bases from J, with 10 bases in between. The CDR3 has 15 amino acids. The CDR3 spells CASSPPGAYNSPLHF. The CDR3 DNA sequence: TGTGCCAGCAGCCCGCCCGGCGCCTATAATTCACCCCTCCACTTT.

The chain joins TRBV21-1 to TRBJ2-2; the table's TRBD1 call for D was not verified on the DNA. TRBV21-1 has pseudogene status. This CDR3 comprises 15 residues. This CDR3 reads CASSLDRGTTGELFF. DNA for the CDR3: TGTGCCAGCAGCCTTGACAGGGGGACAACCGGGGAGCTGTTTTTT.

This clonotype was seen at least ten times. The DNA of the CDR3 is TGTGCCAGCAGCGTAGCGGGAGGACTTCAAGAGACCCAGTACTTC. Translated, it gives CASSVAGGLQETQYF. The chain combines TRBV9 with TRBJ2-5; 7 bases match TRBD2. The V gene's germline CDR1 is SGDLS and CDR2 YYNGEE. The V gene end was trimmed by 0 bases and the J gene end by 2 bases; junction bases not matched to a gene: 4. This CDR3 has 15 residues. Supplemented by reference TRBV9 and TRBJ2-5, the full variable domain reads DSGVTQTPKHLITATGQRVTLRCSPRSGDLSVYWYQQSLDQGLQFLIQYYNGEERAKGNILERFSAQQFPDLHSELNLSSLELGDSALYFCASSVAGGLQETQYFGPGTRLLVL.

The table lists this clonotype with many counts. CDR3 protein: CASSQGRRLGVEKLFF. CDR3 bases: TGCGCCAGCAGCCAAGGGAGGCGCCTTGGGGTCGAAAAACTGTTTTTT. The chain carries TRBV4-3 and TRBJ1-4; unclear D gene. V was clipped by 1 base and J by 8 bases, with 17 bases between them. CDR1 is LGHNA, CDR2 YSLEER, per germline. This CDR3 contains 16 residues.

The chain's CDR3 is CASSPVRSSYEQYF. In DNA form, the CDR3 reads TGTGCCAGCAGTCCCGTCCGGAGCTCCTACGAGCAGTACTTC. J is TRBJ2-7 and V is TRBV27; D remains unclear. There are 14 residues in the CDR3. The germline CDR1 and CDR2 sequences are MNHEY and SMNVEV (reference sequence). V lost 5 bases and J 0 bases, leaving 11 bases between the germline ends.

The J gene is TRBJ1-3, the V gene TRBV5-5; a weak D match, TRBD1 (6 bases). CDR1 SGHKS and CDR2 YYEKEE come from the germline V gene (reference sequence). V was cut by 2 bases and J by 1 base, with 13 bases left in between. The CDR3 totals 16 residues. The CDR3 region has the DNA TGTGCCAGCAGCTTCGATTACAGGGTTTCTGGAAACACCATATATTTT. Translation gives CASSFDYRVSGNTIYF.

There are a few counts of this clonotype. The rearrangement joins TRBV20-1 to TRBJ1-1, with 7 bases matching TRBD1. J gave up 3 bases and V 6 bases, and 13 bases lay outside the gene matches. Germline V lookup: CDR1 DFQATT, CDR2 SNEGSKA (reference sequence). CDR3 length: 15 amino acids. The CDR3 sequence is CSALLQGWFDTEAFF. The CDR3 coding sequence is TGCAGTGCACTATTACAGGGGTGGTTTGACACTGAAGCTTTCTTT.

This clonotype was picked up many times. The chain uses TRBV5-6 and TRBJ2-1; TRBD1 is a possible D gene (5 bases). Trimming cost V 0 bases and J 5 bases, with 18 bases left between them. The CDR3 contains 17 residues. The germline CDR1 and CDR2 sequences are SGHDT and YYEEEE. The CDR3 protein is CASSLGGVRARNNEQFF. DNA of the CDR3: TGTGCCAGCAGCTTGGGTGGGGTCAGGGCGAGAAACAATGAGCAGTTCTTC.

This chain uses TRBV11-2 with TRBJ2-7, with 8 nucleotides matching TRBD1. The CDR3 has 14 residues. Germline V gives CDR1 SGHAT, CDR2 FQNNGV. The ends lost 2 bases at V and 2 bases at J; junction bases unmatched: 2. The CDR3 bases are TGTGCCAGCAGCTTAAGGACAGGGCCCTACGAGCAGTACTTC. Encoded protein: CASSLRTGPYEQYF.

A few counts support this clonotype. The rearrangement links TRBV29-1 to TRBJ1-1; tentative D call: TRBD1 (5 bases). Trimming removed 7 bases from V and 4 bases from J, with 19 bases in between. Looked up from germline, CDR1 is SQVTM and CDR2 is ANQGSEA. The CDR3 is 14 amino acids. The CDR3 is CSASGPRGGTEAFF. The CDR3 coding sequence is TGCAGCGCCTCCGGGCCGAGGGGAGGCACTGAAGCTTTCTTT.

The table lists this clonotype with a few counts. The gene calls are TRBV13 and TRBJ2-7, with TRBD2 identical over 16 bases. The CDR3 consists of 23 residues. Per the germline V gene, CDR1 is PRHDT and CDR2 is FYEKMQ (reference sequence). V lost 5 bases, J lost 2 bases, and 24 bases stayed unmatched. As DNA, the CDR3 is TGTGCCAGCAGCAGACACGGGACTAGCGGGAGGGCCGTATACCGTAGGGGGCCCTACGAGCAGTACGTC. Amino acids: CASSRHGTSGRAVYRRGPYEQYV.

This clonotype was recorded at least ten times. This chain connects TRBV12-3 or TRBV12-4 to TRBJ2-1; 9 positions agree with TRBD2. This CDR3 has 15 amino acids. The J segment lost 7 bases and the V segment lost 3 bases, leaving 7 bases of the junction unmatched. CDR3 DNA sequence: TGTGCCAGCAGTTTGGGCGGGAGGGCCAGGAATGAGCAGTTCTTC. This encodes CASSLGGRARNEQFF.

The chain uses TRBV7-4 and TRBJ2-7; TRBD2 aligns across 9 bases. The CDR3 contains 15 residues. Germline CDR1 reads SGHVT; CDR2 reads SQSDAQ. V trimming: 2 bases; J trimming: 4 bases; junction bases outside the gene matches: 6. In DNA, the CDR3 is TGTGCCAGCAGCTTACCTGGACTAGCGTCGTACGAGCAGTACGTC. Protein product: CASSLPGLASYEQYV.

CDR3 protein: CASSGENQPQHF. The CDR3 nucleotides are TGTGCCAGCAGCGGAGAGAATCAGCCCCAGCATTTT. V gene TRBV7-9 combines with J gene TRBJ1-5; D is unresolved. Germline CDR1 and CDR2: SEHNR and FQNEAQ (reference sequence). The CDR3 length is 12 residues. Between the trimmed V and J ends, which lost 5 bases and 4 bases, there was a span of 6 bases.

A few counts support this clonotype. The genes are TRBV28 and TRBJ2-7, with D hard to call. V gave up 6 bases and J gave up 4 bases, with 13 bases separating them. There are 13 residues in the CDR3. Germline V gene data show CDR1 as MDHEN and CDR2 as SYDVKM. CDR3 sequence (DNA): TGTGCCAGCAGCCCCCCTACCCGTTACGAGCAGTACTTC. It codes for CASSPPTRYEQYF.

CDR3 bases: TGCAGCGTGCCCTACCTAAGGGGGGAACACAATGAGCAGTTCTTC. Amino acid sequence: CSVPYLRGEHNEQFF. J is TRBJ2-1 and V is TRBV29-1; D may correspond to TRBD1 or TRBD2 (6 bases each). The CDR3 is 15 amino acids. Germline-derived CDR1 and CDR2 are SQVTM and ANQGSEA. V dropped 6 bases and J dropped 5 bases, with 20 bases sitting between them.

This clonotype was seen only a few times. This CDR3 reads CASSVDSPWQPQHF. CDR3 sequence (DNA): TGTGCCAGCAGCGTCGACAGTCCTTGGCAGCCCCAGCATTTT. This sequence joins TRBV7-8 and TRBJ1-5; possible D gene TRBD1, 5 bases. CDR3 size: 14 residues. Germline loops: CDR1 SGHVS, CDR2 FQNEAQ. Trimming took 5 bases from V and 7 from J, leaving 15 bases between them.

This clonotype was seen a few times. This sequence joins TRBV5-1 and TRBJ1-1, with 7 bases matching TRBD1. V was clipped by 3 bases and J by 4 bases; unmatched bases: 15. The CDR3 contains 17 residues. Germline lookup yields CDR1 SGHRS and CDR2 YFSETQ. CDR3 residues: CASSSHPYYRGGTEAFF. The DNA for the CDR3 is TGCGCCAGCAGCTCACACCCCTACTACAGGGGAGGCACTGAAGCTTTCTTT.

The chain links TRBV28 to TRBJ2-3, with 11 positions matching TRBD2. In germline, CDR1 is MDHEN, CDR2 SYDVKM. The CDR3 is made up of 15 amino acids. With V trimmed by 5 bases and J by 2 bases, 3 bases remained unmatched. The CDR3: CASSRLAGFTDTQYF. CDR3 sequence (DNA): TGTGCCAGCAGTCGACTAGCGGGGTTCACAGATACGCAGTATTTT.

In this sample, this clonotype turned up a few times. DNA for the CDR3: TGTGCCAGTATCCCCGATGACAGGGCCCCCGCGAACACCGGGGAGCTGTTTTTT. Its protein is CASIPDDRAPANTGELFF. The chain recombines TRBV19 with TRBJ2-2; 7 positions match TRBD1. The CDR3 sequence is 18 residues long. The V gene's germline CDR1 is LNHDA and CDR2 SQIVND (reference sequence). V lost 7 bases, J lost 0 bases, and 14 bases stayed unmatched.

The chain uses TRBV24-1 and TRBJ1-5; 7 nucleotides agree with TRBD1. Germline CDR1 and CDR2: KGHDR and SFDVKD. The J segment lost 0 bases and the V segment lost 5 bases, leaving 3 bases of the junction unmatched. CDR3 length equals 15 residues. CDR3 in amino acids: CATSGTGYSNQPQHF. The CDR3 DNA follows: TGTGCCACCAGTGGGACAGGTTATAGCAATCAGCCCCAGCATTTT.

The chain's CDR3 is CSARTRNTEAFF. CDR3 nucleotide sequence: TGCAGTGCTAGGACACGGAACACTGAAGCTTTCTTT. The rearrangement joins TRBV20-1 to TRBJ1-1, with D uncertain. The CDR3 is made up of 12 amino acids. Germline lookup yields CDR1 DFQATT and CDR2 SNEGSKA (reference sequence). Trimming shortened V by 3 bases and J by 1 base, and 6 bases separated the two germline ends.

The V gene is TRBV11-2, the J gene TRBJ2-2, with 9 nucleotides matching TRBD1. The CDR3 loop spans 15 amino acids. J lost 6 bases, V lost 5 bases, and 7 bases had no gene match. CDR1 is SGHAT, CDR2 FQNNGV, per germline. CDR3 region: CASSGTGLWAGELFF. As DNA, the CDR3 is TGTGCCAGCAGCGGGACAGGGCTTTGGGCCGGGGAGCTGTTTTTT.

This clonotype was seen many times. The chain joins TRBV15 to TRBJ2-4; possibly TRBD2 for D (6 bases). Germline V gives CDR1 LNHNV, CDR2 YYDKDF (reference sequence). V lost 4 bases, J lost 0 bases, and 19 bases lay in between. The CDR3 runs 18 residues. The CDR3 nucleotides read TGTGCCACCAGCACCCGAACCTGGAGGGCGGGAGCCAAAAACATTCAGTACTTC. This gives the protein CATSTRTWRAGAKNIQYF.

J is TRBJ2-2 and V is TRBV20-1, with unresolved D. Trimming cost V 2 bases and J 5 bases, with 12 bases left between them. Looked up from germline, CDR1 is DFQATT and CDR2 is SNEGSKA (reference sequence). The CDR3 is made up of 14 amino acids. This CDR3 reads CSARPNGRTGELFF. In DNA, the CDR3 is TGCAGTGCTAGACCAAATGGGCGTACCGGGGAGCTGTTTTTT.

This clonotype has just a few counts. The rearrangement links TRBV6-2 or TRBV6-3 to TRBJ2-1; TRBD2 agrees at 7 bases. Germline CDR1 reads MNHEY; CDR2 reads SVGEGT. The CDR3 is 14 residues long. Trimming removed 1 base from V and 13 bases from J; junction bases left unmatched: 10. CDR3 sequence: CASSYWGLTSPQFF. The CDR3 coding sequence is TGTGCCAGCAGTTACTGGGGTTTGACTAGCCCCCAGTTCTTC.